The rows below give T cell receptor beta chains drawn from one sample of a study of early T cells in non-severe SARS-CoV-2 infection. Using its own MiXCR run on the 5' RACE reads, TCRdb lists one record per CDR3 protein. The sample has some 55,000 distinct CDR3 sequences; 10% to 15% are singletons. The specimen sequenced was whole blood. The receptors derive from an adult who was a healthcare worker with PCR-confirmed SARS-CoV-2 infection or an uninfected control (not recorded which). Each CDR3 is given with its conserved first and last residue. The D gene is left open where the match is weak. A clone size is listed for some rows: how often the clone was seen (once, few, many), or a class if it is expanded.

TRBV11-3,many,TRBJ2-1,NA,TGTGCCAGCAGCTTTCGAGTTGGATCCCCCTACAATGAGCAGTTCTTC,CASSFRVGSPYNEQFF
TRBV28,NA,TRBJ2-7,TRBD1,TGTGCCAGCACCTCGACAGGGCGTGCGGACGAGCAGTACTTC,CASTSTGRADEQYF
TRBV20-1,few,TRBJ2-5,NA,TGCAGTGCTAGAGATTTCGCGTACGAGACCCAGTACTTC,CSARDFAYETQYF
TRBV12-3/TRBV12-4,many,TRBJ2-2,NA,TGTGCCAGCATTCTCACAGCTACCGGGGAGCTGTTTTTT,CASILTATGELFF
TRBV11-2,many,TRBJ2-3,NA,TGTGCCAGCAGAAGTTTCGGATACACAGATACGCAGTATTTT,CASRSFGYTDTQYF
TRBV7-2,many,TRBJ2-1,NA,TGTGCCAGCAGCAAATCCGGGACCCTAGCAAATGAGCAGTTCTTC,CASSKSGTLANEQFF
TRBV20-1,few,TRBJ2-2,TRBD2,TGCAGTGCTCAGTCGCGGGGGAAGAACACCGGGGAGCTGTTTTTT,CSAQSRGKNTGELFF
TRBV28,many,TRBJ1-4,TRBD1,TGTGCCAGCAGTGACCAACAGGGGGCAGTTGAAAAACTGTTTTTT,CASSDQQGAVEKLFF
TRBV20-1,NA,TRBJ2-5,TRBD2,TGCAGTGCCAGGTCAGCGGGGGGTTACCAAGAGACCCAGTACTTC,CSARSAGGYQETQYF
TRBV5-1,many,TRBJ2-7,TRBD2,TGCGCCAGCAGCTTGTCCGCTAGCGGGAGTTACGAGCAGTACTTC,CASSLSASGSYEQYF
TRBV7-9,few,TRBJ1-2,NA,TGTGCCAGCAGCTTTTCGGCCAGGGCAGATGGCTACACCTTC,CASSFSARADGYTF
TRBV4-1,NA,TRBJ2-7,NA,TGCGCCAGCAGCCAAGAAGCGTACAGCCACTACGAGCAGTACTTC,CASSQEAYSHYEQYF
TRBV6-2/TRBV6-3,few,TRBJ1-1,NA,TGTGCCAGCAGTTACTGGGACTATGGGGTTAACACTGAAGCTTTCTTT,CASSYWDYGVNTEAFF
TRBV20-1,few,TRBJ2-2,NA,TGCAGTGCTAGAGATCGGCAGACCCTAGGGGAGCTGTTTTTT,CSARDRQTLGELFF
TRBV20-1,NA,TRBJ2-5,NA,TGCAGTGCTAGAGCCCTCCAGTCCAGAGAGACCCAGTACTTC,CSARALQSRETQYF
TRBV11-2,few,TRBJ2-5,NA,TGTGCCAGCAGCTATTCACTCGAGGAGACCCAGTACTTC,CASSYSLEETQYF
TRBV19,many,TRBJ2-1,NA,TGTGCCACCAAATCCGGGAACAATGAGCAGTTCTTC,CATKSGNNEQFF
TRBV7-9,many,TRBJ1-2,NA,TGTGCCAGCAGCGCACCCGGACAGAACTATGGCTACACCTTC,CASSAPGQNYGYTF
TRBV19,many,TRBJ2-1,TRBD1,TGTGCCAGTAGTATAGAGTTCGGACAGGGGGCGAGGAATGAGCAGTTCTTC,CASSIEFGQGARNEQFF
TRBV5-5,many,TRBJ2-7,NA,TGTGCCAGCAGCTTGGGACCGGGACGTCCCTACGAGCAGTACTTC,CASSLGPGRPYEQYF